This TCR beta chain was profiled in a study of cytomegalovirus exposure and HLA in healthy donors. Study-level findings and limits: Analyses of presence and absence presupposed an approximately uniform sequencing depth across donors. Apparent HLA restriction characterized most CMV-associated TCR beta chains in a later analysis.

Nominally healthy donors were sampled, though unrecorded immune exposures were likely. The study ran its PCR with 60 Vbeta and 13 Jbeta primers. Assay: immunoSEQ multiplex PCR; the TCRdb copy retains only in-frame clones and omits some. This table has under 200,000 clones, 65% to 85% appearing once. With V trimmed by 3 bases and J by 8 bases, 7 bases remained unmatched. Germline V gene lookup returns CDR1 SNHLY and CDR2 FYNNEI. The CDR3 is 15 amino acids. As regards this clone: Its target is not known.

Sample: PBMCs. V is TRBV2 and J is TRBJ2-1; 10 nucleotides line up with TRBD1. This TCR derives from a male donor in good health and CMV-seropositive. The CDR3 DNA reads as TGTGCCAGCAGTGAGGTGGGACAGGGGTTACATGAGCAGTTCTTC. It translates to CASSEVGQGLHEQFF. Looking up the rest from reference TRBV2 and TRBJ2-1 gives the full variable domain: EPEVTQTPSHQVTQMGQEVILRCVPISNHLYFYWYRQILGQKVEFLVSFYNNEISEKSEIFDDQFSVERPDGSNFTLKIRSTKLEDSAMYFCASSEVGQGLHEQFFGPGTRLTVL.